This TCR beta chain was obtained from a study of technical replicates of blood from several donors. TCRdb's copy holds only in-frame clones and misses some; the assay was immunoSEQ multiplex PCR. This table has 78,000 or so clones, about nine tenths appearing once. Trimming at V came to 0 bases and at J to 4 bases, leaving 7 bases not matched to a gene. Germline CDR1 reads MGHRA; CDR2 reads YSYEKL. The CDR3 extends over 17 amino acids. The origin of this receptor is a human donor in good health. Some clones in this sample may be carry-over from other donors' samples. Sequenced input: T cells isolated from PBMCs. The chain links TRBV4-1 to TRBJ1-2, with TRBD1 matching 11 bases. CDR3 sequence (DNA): TGCGCCAGCAGCCAAGAAAGATCCGGGACAGGGGGCTATGGCTACACCTTC. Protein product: CASSQERSGTGGYGYTF.